This passage covers 15 T cell receptor beta chains from one sample sequenced in a study of shared clonotypes between healthy human individuals. Some clones are missing from TCRdb's copy, which holds only in-frame ones; the method was immunoSEQ multiplex PCR. The table includes about 600,000 clones, around 78% detected once. The sample consisted of PBMCs. All receptors come from a woman in her thirties or forties in good health. Some clones in this sample may be carry-over from other donors' samples.

The chain employs TRBV18 and TRBJ2-5; TRBD1 is a possible D gene (6 bases). The V gene's germline CDR1 is KGHSH and CDR2 LQKENI. This CDR3 comprises 15 residues. V gave up 3 bases and J gave up 1 base, with 12 bases separating them. The CDR3 sequence: CASSPGVTGQETQYF. The DNA of the CDR3 is TGTGCCAGCTCACCGGGGGTGACAGGCCAAGAGACCCAGTACTTC.

This clone turned up a few times. The chain recombines TRBV2 with TRBJ2-7; 11 nucleotides align to TRBD2. The V gene end was trimmed by 7 bases and the J gene end by 6 bases; junction bases not matched to a gene: 8. Per germline, CDR1 SNHLY and CDR2 FYNNEI. This CDR3 is built from 14 residues. CDR3 in amino acids: CASIRLAGMGEQYF. The CDR3 nucleotides are TGTGCCAGCATTAGACTAGCGGGAATGGGCGAGCAGTACTTC.

The genes are TRBV7-6 and TRBJ2-2, with D possibly matching TRBD2 (5 bases). V lost 5 bases to trimming and J lost 6 bases, with 16 bases between them. This CDR3 contains 15 residues. Per germline, CDR1 SGHVS and CDR2 FNYEAQ. The CDR3 region has the DNA TGTGCCAGCAGCAGTAACCGGGTCGGGGCCGGGGAGCTGTTTTTT. It codes for CASSSNRVGAGELFF.

Of note for this clone: A far larger clone is one nucleotide away, so this likely arose from a read error. It is likely a read error, because the conserved phenylalanine at the end of the CDR3 is missing. V usage is TRBV5-4 and J usage is TRBJ2-2; 8 bases are a match to TRBD2. Germline V CDR1 and CDR2: SGHNT, YYREEE (reference sequence). The CDR3 totals 16 residues. The J segment lost 7 bases and the V segment lost 4 bases, leaving 12 bases of the junction unmatched. The CDR3 bases are TGTGCCAGCAGCCCACGAGGCGGGAGGATGGTCGGGGAGCTGTTTTCT. Its translation is CASSPRGGRMVGELFS.

The chain employs TRBV1 and TRBJ2-6. TRBV1 is a listed pseudogene. The CDR3 spans 11 residues. The DNA for the CDR3 is TGCACCAGCAGGCGGGCCAACGTCCTGACTTTC. It specifies CTSRRANVLTF.

This clone was seen more than once but under ten times. The chain has TRBV6-5 and TRBJ2-7; 13 nucleotides agree with TRBD2. J lost 2 bases, V lost 6 bases, and 4 bases had no gene match. CDR3 length: 15 residues. Germline-derived CDR1 and CDR2 are MNHEY and SVGAGI. CDR3 coding DNA: TGTGCCAGCAGATGGGGACTAGCGGGGACCTACGAGCAGTACTTC. This sequence encodes CASRWGLAGTYEQYF.

In this sample, this clone turned up once. The genes are TRBV6-5 and TRBJ2-2; D remains unclear. The CDR3 has 13 amino acids. Germline V CDR1 and CDR2: MNHEY, SVGAGI. With 2 bases removed from V and 7 bases from J, the gap between germline ends came to 8 bases. This CDR3 reads CASSYRHNGELFF. CDR3 nucleotides: TGTGCCAGCAGTTACCGGCATAACGGGGAGCTGTTTTTT.

To note about this clone: Other nucleotide sequences from this sample produce the same CDR3. V usage is TRBV11-2 and J usage is TRBJ2-5; 7 bases map to TRBD2. The CDR3 has 15 amino acids. V gave up 2 bases and J gave up 1 base; unmatched junction bases: 4. Germline values: CDR1 SGHAT, CDR2 FQNNGV. The CDR3 protein is CASSLRGSGQETQYF. DNA of the CDR3: TGTGCCAGCAGCTTACGCGGGAGTGGCCAAGAGACCCAGTACTTC.

This clone has more than one count but fewer than ten. CDR3 sequence (DNA): TGTGCCAGCAGTGATACTAGCGGGAGGGCCGGAGAGCAGTACTTC. Protein product: CASSDTSGRAGEQYF. This chain joins TRBV2 and TRBJ2-7; 13 bases are a match to TRBD2. Germline V gene lookup returns CDR1 SNHLY and CDR2 FYNNEI. This CDR3 spans 15 amino acids. With 3 bases clipped from V and 7 bases from J, the junction kept 6 bases outside the gene matches.

The sample holds one count of this clone. V and J are TRBV4-1 and TRBJ1-2; the D gene is possibly TRBD1 (6 bases). The V end lost 6 bases, the J end lost 7 bases, and 21 bases lay between the germline ends. Germline V gene lookup returns CDR1 MGHRA and CDR2 YSYEKL. The CDR3 covers 15 residues. CDR3 amino acids: CASRFGQFGASGYTF. DNA of the CDR3: TGCGCCAGCAGGTTTGGACAGTTTGGGGCTAGTGGCTACACCTTC.

The genes are TRBV7-2 and TRBJ2-2; D remains unclear. Trimming took 5 bases from V and 9 from J, leaving 19 bases between them. Germline V gene data show CDR1 as SGHTA and CDR2 as FQGNSA. The CDR3 is 15 residues long. CDR3 region: CASSLFVGPVRELFF. The DNA of the CDR3 is TGTGCCAGCAGCCTTTTCGTAGGGCCGGTCCGGGAGCTGTTTTTT.

The chain combines TRBV16 with TRBJ1-1; D is ambiguous. From germline, CDR1 is KGHSY and CDR2 FQNENV. The ends were cut back, 2 bases at V and 7 bases at J, with 8 bases in the middle. The CDR3 is made up of 12 amino acids. The CDR3 spells CASSQSVIEAFF. The CDR3 DNA follows: TGTGCCAGCAGCCAAAGCGTCATTGAAGCTTTCTTT.

The V gene is TRBV5-4, the J gene TRBJ2-3; the match to TRBD2 covers 9 bases. The germline gives CDR1 SGHNT, CDR2 YYREEE (reference sequence). J lost 0 bases, V lost 3 bases, and 2 bases had no gene match. The CDR3 has 15 residues. CDR3 bases: TGTGCCAGCAGCTCCGGGACTAGCAGCACAGATACGCAGTATTTT. It encodes CASSSGTSSTDTQYF.

This sequence joins TRBV5-1 and TRBJ2-7; D may be TRBD1 (6 bases). Germline V CDR1 and CDR2: SGHRS, YFSETQ. V was pared by 4 bases and J by 2 bases, with 13 bases between. The length of the CDR3 is 14 residues. The CDR3 spells CASSEDRAAYEQYF. For the CDR3, the DNA is TGCGCCAGCAGCGAGGACAGAGCGGCCTACGAGCAGTACTTC.

On this clone: Other nucleotide sequences in the sample specify the same CDR3. The chain employs TRBV5-1 and TRBJ2-5, with 7 bases fitting TRBD1. The V gene end was trimmed by 0 bases and the J gene end by 5 bases; junction bases not matched to a gene: 1. From germline, CDR1 is SGHRS and CDR2 YFSETQ. This CDR3 region has 13 residues. Here the CDR3 reads CASSLGQGETQYF. For the CDR3, the DNA is TGCGCCAGCAGCTTGGGACAGGGCGAGACCCAGTACTTC.